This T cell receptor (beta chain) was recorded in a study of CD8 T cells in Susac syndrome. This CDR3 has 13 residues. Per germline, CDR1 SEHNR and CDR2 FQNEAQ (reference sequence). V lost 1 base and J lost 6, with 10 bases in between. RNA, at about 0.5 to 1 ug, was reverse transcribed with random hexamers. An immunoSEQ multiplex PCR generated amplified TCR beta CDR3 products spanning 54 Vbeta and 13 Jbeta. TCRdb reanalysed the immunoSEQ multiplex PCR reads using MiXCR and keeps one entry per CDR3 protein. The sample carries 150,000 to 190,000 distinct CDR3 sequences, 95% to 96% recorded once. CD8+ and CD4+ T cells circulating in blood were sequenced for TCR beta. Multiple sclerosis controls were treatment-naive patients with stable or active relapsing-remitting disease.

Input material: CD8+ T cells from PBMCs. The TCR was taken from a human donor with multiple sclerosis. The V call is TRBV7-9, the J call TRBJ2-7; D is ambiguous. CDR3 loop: CASSLEYGLEQYF. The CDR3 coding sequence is TGTGCCAGCAGCTTAGAGTACGGGCTCGAGCAGTACTTC.